This T cell receptor beta chain was identified in a study of T cell responses to AZD1222 COVID-19 vaccine. The V and J ends lost 9 bases and 4 bases respectively, with 19 bases between them. This CDR3 comprises 15 residues. Germline CDR1 reads MNHEY; CDR2 reads SVGAGI. This clone was seen more than once but under ten times. Its specificity is not known. Findings and limits, study-wide: Spike-specific TCR repertoires showed rising breadth and depth after two AZD1222 doses.

TCRdb's table, derived via immunoSEQ multiplex PCR, lists solely in-frame clones and lacks some. In the table there are under 200,000 clones, 93% of which are singletons. Sequencing used peripheral blood, obtained on day 0 of AZD1222 vaccination. This clonotype originated in an adult in good health. The chain has TRBV6-5 and TRBJ1-5; D remains ambiguous. In DNA form, the CDR3 reads TGTGCCAGTCATCACGCTGGACGAGGAAATCAGCCCCAGCATTTT. This codes for CASHHAGRGNQPQHF.